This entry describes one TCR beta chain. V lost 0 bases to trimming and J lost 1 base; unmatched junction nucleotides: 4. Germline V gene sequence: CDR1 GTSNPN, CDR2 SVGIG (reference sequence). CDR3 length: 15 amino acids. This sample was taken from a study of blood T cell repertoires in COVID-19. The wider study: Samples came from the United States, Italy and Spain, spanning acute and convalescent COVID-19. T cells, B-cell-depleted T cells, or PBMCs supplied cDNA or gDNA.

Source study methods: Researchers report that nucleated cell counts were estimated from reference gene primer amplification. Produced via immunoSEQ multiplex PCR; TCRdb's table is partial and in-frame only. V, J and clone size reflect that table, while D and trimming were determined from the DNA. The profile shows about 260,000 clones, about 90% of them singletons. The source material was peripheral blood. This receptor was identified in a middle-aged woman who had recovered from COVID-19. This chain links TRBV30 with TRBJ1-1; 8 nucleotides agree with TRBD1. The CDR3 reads CAWSVGGQGNTEAFF. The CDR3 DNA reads TGTGCCTGGAGTGTGGGAGGACAGGGGAACACTGAAGCTTTCTTT.